This paragraph reports one T cell receptor (beta chain). The specificity of this receptor is unknown. Per-base quality was not reported, and no clone a single base away is much larger than it. The data originate from a study of somatic mutations in cytotoxic T cells in rheumatoid arthritis (dated by TCRdb to about 2017). In the study overall: Patient peripheral blood (less than 31 ml EDTA) was drawn right after diagnosis and before any treatment started. TCRB deep sequencing covered 50 to 75 patients with rheumatoid arthritis along with some 22 healthy controls. Median age was essentially the same in the patient group and the control group. To characterize clonality, the study used TCRB deep sequencing while asking whether somatic mutations are carried by expanded CD8+ T-cell clones in newly diagnosed, untreated rheumatoid arthritis. A FACSAria II or Sony SH800 was used to flow-sort some V beta antibody-stained T-cell populations at nearly 100% purity, and TCRB sequencing was also done on sorted V beta1+ cells.

Genomic DNA underwent TCRB CDR3 sequencing using the immunoSEQ assay. The study's processing was this. When patient CD8+ clones exceeding 1% were checked against published virus-specific TCRB sequences, only a few matched. Only productive TCRB rearrangements were included in the analyses. A clone was defined by a unique TCRB CDR3 sequence, and clonality was computed as a productive clonality index based on Shannon entropy. Repertoire overlap for a pair of samples was computed from each clone's template counts relative to total templates per sample. V-gene usage measured by flow cytometry correlated with TCRB sequencing V-gene usage, with a Spearman r of approximately 0.66. The clones in this table, taken by TCRdb from immuneACCESS, are in-frame only. Not every clone is retained; where verified, under half of the shortfall comes from an unresolved V gene, and the cause of the rest is unknown. The D gene and trimming were derived from the DNA, and the V and J assignments and clone size from that table. The sample table lists 25,000 to 30,000 clones, around 87% of them with a count of one. Roughly 9.7% of the sample is in the top ten clones.

Positive magnetic bead selection on an AutoMACS was used to isolate CD4+ and CD8+ cells, with flow cytometry used to check purity. After a first flow cytometry screen using a TCR V beta antibody panel, clonal expansions were characterized through TCRB deep sequencing of sorted CD8+ fractions. Ficoll-Paque PLUS density gradient separation was used to isolate peripheral blood mononuclear cells. DNA from CD4-enriched, CD8-enriched or PBMC samples was extracted using Nucleospin Tissue or Tissue XS kits and then quantified on a Qubit 2.0 fluorometer. What the authors observed across the whole study: It was unknown which antigens the expanded CD8+ clones targeted, and their absence from virus-specific databases did not exclude viral specificity. In about an eighth of the roughly 65 patients, more than 20% of CD8+ cells belonged to the largest CD8+ clone, while several identical CD8+ TCRB sequences were shared between blood and synovial fluid. There was no significant difference in CD8+ T-cell clonality between rheumatoid arthritis patients and age-matched healthy controls. An increase of CD8+ clonality with age was seen in patients (Spearman r=0.49) but not in healthy controls.

Material: CD8+ T cells sorted from blood. This sequence was found in an adult with rheumatoid arthritis.

The CDR3 protein: CASSFGTGLHEQYF. The nucleotide sequence is TGCGCCAGCAGCTTCGGGACAGGGCTTCACGAGCAGTACTTC. This sequence uses TRBV5-1 and TRBJ2-7, with 9 bases in between that match TRBD1. There are 14 amino acids in the CDR3, from cysteine to phenylalanine inclusive. The retained sequence is limited to the CDR3, 42 bases, with the frame set at the first base. CDR1 and CDR2 (SGHRS, YFSETQ) derive from the germline V gene. Trimming takes 2 bases off V and 5 bases off J; junction bases not matched to a gene: 5. Reference TRBV5-1 and TRBJ2-7 proteins supply the regions before and after the CDR3; the full variable domain is: KAGVTQTPRYLIKTRGQQVTLSCSPISGHRSVSWYQQTPGQGLQFLFEYFSETQRNKGNFPGRFSGRQFSNSRSEMNVSTLELGDSALYLCASSFGTGLHEQYFGPGTRLTVT.